What follows are 13 T cell receptor beta chains derived from one specimen sequenced in a study of shared clonotypes between healthy human individuals. The repertoire was sequenced with immunoSEQ multiplex PCR; TCRdb's copy has only in-frame clones and lacks some. The repertoire holds about 2.4 million clones, with around 90% as singletons. What was sequenced was naive CD4+ T cells sorted from blood. As for subset: CD45RA+ positively selected. The receptors come from a man aged 18 to 30 in good health.

The genes are TRBV5-1 and TRBJ2-1, with D perhaps TRBD2 (5 bases). The CDR3 extends over 14 amino acids. Germline V gene sequence: CDR1 SGHRS, CDR2 YFSETQ. V lost 4 bases, J lost 1 base, and 9 bases lay in between. The DNA for the CDR3 is TGCGCCAGCAGCCCTAGCACTTCCTACAATGAGCAGTTCTTC. Its protein is CASSPSTSYNEQFF.

The genes are TRBV5-8 and TRBJ1-4, with D unresolved. V was cut by 4 bases and J by 6 bases, with 13 bases left in between. Per the germline V gene, CDR1 is SGHTS and CDR2 is YDEGEE. This CDR3 has 14 residues. The CDR3 sequence is CASSRTWSHEKLFF. DNA of the CDR3: TGTGCCAGCAGCCGGACGTGGTCGCATGAAAAACTGTTTTTT.

The gene calls are TRBV5-1 and TRBJ2-3; possibly TRBD1 for D (5 bases). CDR3 length equals 12 residues. Germline V gene sequence: CDR1 SGHRS, CDR2 YFSETQ. V shed 3 bases and J shed 7 bases, with 9 bases lying between them. The CDR3 coding sequence is TGCGCCAGCAGCTCGGACACCTATACGCAGTATTTT. Residues: CASSSDTYTQYF.

Note on this clone: This specimen includes other DNA sequences encoding the same CDR3. This sequence joins TRBV6-6 and TRBJ1-1, with 7 bases matching TRBD1. After removal of 0 bases from V and 5 bases from J, the junction contained 3 bases not matched to a gene. The CDR3 totals 14 residues. Germline values: CDR1 MNHNY, CDR2 SVGAGI (reference sequence). CDR3 loop: CASSYSTGYTEAFF. CDR3 nucleotides: TGTGCCAGCAGTTACTCGACAGGGTATACTGAAGCTTTCTTT.

This clone has a single count. The rearrangement joins TRBV29-1 to TRBJ2-7, with TRBD2 as a possible D gene (6 bases). CDR1 is SQVTM, CDR2 ANQGSEA, per germline. The CDR3 runs to 14 residues. The V end was cut by 7 bases, the J end by 2 bases, with 18 bases between. This CDR3 reads CSAAMRLVPYEQYF. CDR3 DNA: TGCAGCGCGGCAATGCGACTAGTCCCCTACGAGCAGTACTTC.

V gene TRBV4-3 combines with J gene TRBJ2-3, with D unresolved. The CDR3 has 15 amino acids. CDR1 and CDR2 (germline): LGHNA, YSLEER. Trimming removed 0 bases at V and 2 bases at J, with 9 bases between. The CDR3 here is CASSQDRAATDTQYF. CDR3 coding DNA: TGCGCCAGCAGCCAAGATCGGGCAGCCACAGATACGCAGTATTTT.

This chain uses TRBV5-4 with TRBJ2-3; unclear D gene. CDR3 length: 14 amino acids. The ends were cut back, 0 bases at V and 4 bases at J, with 9 bases in the middle. The V gene's germline CDR1 is SGHNT and CDR2 YYREEE (reference sequence). The CDR3 nucleotides are TGTGCCAGCAGCTTGGTAGAAACGTCAGATACGCAGTATTTT. As protein: CASSLVETSDTQYF.

This clone has only a few counts. The chain carries TRBV18 and TRBJ1-5; D gene uncertain. V was pared by 3 bases and J by 3 bases, with 12 bases between. This CDR3 is 15 amino acids long. Germline-derived CDR1 and CDR2 are KGHSH and LQKENI. CDR3 coding DNA: TGTGCCAGCTCACCGCGAGGTTCGCCCAATCAGCCCCAGCATTTT. It yields the protein CASSPRGSPNQPQHF.

V and J are TRBV5-1 and TRBJ1-6; 11 bases match TRBD1. The trim removed 2 bases at V and 8 bases at J, leaving 6 bases unmatched. Germline loops: CDR1 SGHRS, CDR2 YFSETQ. The CDR3 contains 16 residues. CDR3 sequence reads: CASSLGTGGTDSPLHF. Written as DNA, the CDR3 is TGCGCCAGCAGCTTAGGGACAGGGGGGACAGATTCACCCCTCCACTTT. Full variable domain (outside the CDR3, taken from reference TRBV5-1 and TRBJ1-6): KAGVTQTPRYLIKTRGQQVTLSCSPISGHRSVSWYQQTPGQGLQFLFEYFSETQRNKGNFPGRFSGRQFSNSRSEMNVSTLELGDSALYLCASSLGTGGTDSPLHFGNGTRLTVT.

The rearrangement uses TRBV6-5 and TRBJ1-2; D is possibly TRBD1 (5 bases). CDR1 and CDR2 from the germline V gene are MNHEY and SVGAGI. This CDR3 region has 14 residues. The V end lost 5 bases, the J end lost 4 bases, and 14 bases lay between the germline ends. The CDR3 region is CASSTDIVGYGYTF. The CDR3 DNA is TGTGCCAGCAGTACGGACATCGTGGGCTATGGCTACACCTTC.

The chain recombines TRBV5-1 with TRBJ1-2; the match to TRBD1 covers 10 bases. Per germline, CDR1 SGHRS and CDR2 YFSETQ. CDR3 length: 15 amino acids. Losses at the gene ends were 1 base for V and 6 bases for J; bases not matched to a gene: 6. The DNA for the CDR3 is TGCGCCAGCAGCTTGTTGGGGACAGGGGAGGATGGCTACACCTTC. It yields the protein CASSLLGTGEDGYTF.

In the case of this clone: Other DNA sequences in the same sample also yield this CDR3. The V and J genes are TRBV19 and TRBJ1-5; no firm D call. This CDR3 region has 13 residues. Germline CDR1 LNHDA, CDR2 SQIVND (reference sequence). Trimming took off 7 bases at V and 0 bases at J, with 7 bases between the two ends. The CDR3 sequence: CASTGISNQPQHF. CDR3 DNA: TGTGCCAGTACCGGGATTAGCAATCAGCCCCAGCATTTT.

The chain combines TRBV5-1 with TRBJ2-2; 8 nucleotides align to TRBD2. Germline trimming cut 0 bases from V and 4 bases from J; bases unmatched to any gene: 5. The CDR3 is made up of 16 amino acids. Germline V gene data show CDR1 as SGHRS and CDR2 as YFSETQ. The CDR3 reads CASSLERERGTGELFF. CDR3 nucleotide sequence: TGCGCCAGCAGCTTGGAGCGGGAGAGGGGCACCGGGGAGCTGTTTTTT.